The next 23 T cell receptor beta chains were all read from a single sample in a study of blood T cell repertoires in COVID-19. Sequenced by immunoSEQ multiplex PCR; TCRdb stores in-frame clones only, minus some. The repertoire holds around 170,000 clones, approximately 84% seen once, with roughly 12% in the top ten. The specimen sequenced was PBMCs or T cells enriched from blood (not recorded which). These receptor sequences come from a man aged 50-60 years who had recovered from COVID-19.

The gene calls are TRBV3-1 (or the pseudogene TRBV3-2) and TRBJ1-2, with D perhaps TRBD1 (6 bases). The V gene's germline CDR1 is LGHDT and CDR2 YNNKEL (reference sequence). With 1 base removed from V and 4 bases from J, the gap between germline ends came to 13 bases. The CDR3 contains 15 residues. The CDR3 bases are TGTGCCAGCAGCCAAGGGCGGGGGCCCTTCTATGGCTACACCTTC. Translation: CASSQGRGPFYGYTF.

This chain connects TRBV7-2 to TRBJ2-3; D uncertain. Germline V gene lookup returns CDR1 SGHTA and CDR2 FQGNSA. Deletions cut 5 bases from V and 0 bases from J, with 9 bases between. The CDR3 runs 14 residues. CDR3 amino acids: CASSVTLSTDTQYF. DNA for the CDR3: TGTGCCAGCAGCGTGACTCTTAGCACAGATACGCAGTATTTT.

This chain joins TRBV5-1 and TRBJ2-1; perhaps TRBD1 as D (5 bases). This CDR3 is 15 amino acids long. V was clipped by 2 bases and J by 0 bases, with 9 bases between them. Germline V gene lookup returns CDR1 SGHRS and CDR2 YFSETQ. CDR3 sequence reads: CASSLVGASYNEQFF. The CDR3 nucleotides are TGCGCCAGCAGCTTAGTAGGGGCCTCCTACAATGAGCAGTTCTTC.

CDR3 region: CASSVGTSGGGDEQFF. Here the CDR3 DNA reads TGTGCCAGCAGCGTAGGGACTAGCGGGGGGGGCGATGAGCAGTTCTTC. This sequence joins TRBV9 and TRBJ2-1; 15 bases agree with TRBD2. Losses at the gene ends were 0 bases for V and 8 bases for J; bases not matched to a gene: 3. This CDR3 has 16 amino acids. Germline assignment: CDR1 SGDLS and CDR2 YYNGEE.

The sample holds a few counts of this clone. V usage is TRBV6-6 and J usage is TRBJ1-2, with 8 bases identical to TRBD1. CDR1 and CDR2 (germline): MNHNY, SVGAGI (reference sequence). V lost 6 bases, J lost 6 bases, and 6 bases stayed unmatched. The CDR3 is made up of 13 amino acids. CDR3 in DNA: TGTGCCAGCAGACCGCAGGGGGCTGATGGCTACACCTTC. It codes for CASRPQGADGYTF.

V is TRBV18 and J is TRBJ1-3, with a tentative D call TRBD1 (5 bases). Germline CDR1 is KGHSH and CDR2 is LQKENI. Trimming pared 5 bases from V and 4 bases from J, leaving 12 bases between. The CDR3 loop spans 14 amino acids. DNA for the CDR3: TGTGCCAGCTCAGGGGCAGGTGTCGGAAACACCATATATTTT. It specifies CASSGAGVGNTIYF.

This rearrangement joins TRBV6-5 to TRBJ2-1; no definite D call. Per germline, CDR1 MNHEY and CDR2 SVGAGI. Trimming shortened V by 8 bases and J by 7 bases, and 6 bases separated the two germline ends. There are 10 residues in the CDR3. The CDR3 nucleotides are TGTGCCAGCGGCGGTAATGAGCAGTTCTTC. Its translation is CASGGNEQFF.

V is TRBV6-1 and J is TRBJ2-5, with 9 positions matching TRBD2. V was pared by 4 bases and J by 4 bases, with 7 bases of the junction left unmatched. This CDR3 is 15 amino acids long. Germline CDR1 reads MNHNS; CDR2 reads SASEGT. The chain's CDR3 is CASSVAGAIGETQYF. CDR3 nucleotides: TGTGCCAGCAGTGTAGCGGGGGCCATCGGAGAGACCCAGTACTTC.

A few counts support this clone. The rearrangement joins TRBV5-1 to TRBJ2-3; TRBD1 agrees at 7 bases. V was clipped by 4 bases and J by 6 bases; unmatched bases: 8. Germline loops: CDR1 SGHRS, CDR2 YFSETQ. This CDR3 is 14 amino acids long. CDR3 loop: CASSPRQGEDTQYF. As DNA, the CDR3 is TGCGCCAGCAGCCCCCGACAGGGCGAGGATACGCAGTATTTT.

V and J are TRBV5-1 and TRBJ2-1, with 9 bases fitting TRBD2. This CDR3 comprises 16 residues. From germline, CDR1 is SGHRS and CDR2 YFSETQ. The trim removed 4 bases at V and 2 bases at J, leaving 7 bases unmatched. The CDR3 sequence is CASSQGLAMAYNEQFF. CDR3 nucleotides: TGCGCCAGCAGCCAGGGACTAGCAATGGCCTACAATGAGCAGTTCTTC.

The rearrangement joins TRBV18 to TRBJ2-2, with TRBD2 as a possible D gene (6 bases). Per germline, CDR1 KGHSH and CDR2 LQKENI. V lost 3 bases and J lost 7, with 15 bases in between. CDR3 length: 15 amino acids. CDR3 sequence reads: CASSPRAPGGGELFF. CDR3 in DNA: TGTGCCAGCTCACCCCGCGCCCCCGGGGGCGGGGAGCTGTTTTTT.

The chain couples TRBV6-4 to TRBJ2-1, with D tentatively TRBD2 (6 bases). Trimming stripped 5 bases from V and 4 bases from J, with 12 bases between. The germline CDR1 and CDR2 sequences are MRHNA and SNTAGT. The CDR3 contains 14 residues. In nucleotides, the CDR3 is TGTGCCAGCAGTTTGATAGCGGATTACAATGAGCAGTTCTTC. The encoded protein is CASSLIADYNEQFF.

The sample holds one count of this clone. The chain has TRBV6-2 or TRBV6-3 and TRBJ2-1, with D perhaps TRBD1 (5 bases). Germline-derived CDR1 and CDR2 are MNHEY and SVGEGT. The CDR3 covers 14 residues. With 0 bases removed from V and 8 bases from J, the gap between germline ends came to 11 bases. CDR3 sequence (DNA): TGTGCCAGCAGTTACTCGAGTAAGGGGTATGAGCAGTTCTTC. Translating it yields CASSYSSKGYEQFF.

The CDR3 DNA sequence: TGTGCCAGCAGCGGGGACAGCTACACCTACGAGCAGTACTTC. Translation: CASSGDSYTYEQYF. The chain couples TRBV5-4 to TRBJ2-7, with TRBD1 identical over 7 bases. Germline lookup yields CDR1 SGHNT and CDR2 YYREEE (reference sequence). J lost 2 bases, V lost 4 bases, and 6 bases had no gene match. This CDR3 region has 14 residues.

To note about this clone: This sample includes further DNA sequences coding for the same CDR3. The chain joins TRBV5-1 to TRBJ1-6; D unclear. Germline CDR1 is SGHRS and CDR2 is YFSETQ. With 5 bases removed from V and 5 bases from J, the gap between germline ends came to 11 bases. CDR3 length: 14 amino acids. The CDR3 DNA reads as TGCGCCAGCAGAGTGGGGAGTAATAATTCACCCCTCCACTTT. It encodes CASRVGSNNSPLHF.

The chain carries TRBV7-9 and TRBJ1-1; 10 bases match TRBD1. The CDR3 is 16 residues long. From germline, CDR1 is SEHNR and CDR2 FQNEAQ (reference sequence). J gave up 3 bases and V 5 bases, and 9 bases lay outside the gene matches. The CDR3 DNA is TGTGCCAGCAGCCCAGACAGGGGGCATTGGGACACTGAAGCTTTCTTT. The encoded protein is CASSPDRGHWDTEAFF.

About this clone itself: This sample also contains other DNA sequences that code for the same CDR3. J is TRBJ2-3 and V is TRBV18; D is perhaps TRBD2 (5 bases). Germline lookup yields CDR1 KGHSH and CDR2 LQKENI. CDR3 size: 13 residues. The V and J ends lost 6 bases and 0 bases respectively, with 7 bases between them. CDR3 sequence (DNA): TGTGCCAGCTCCGGCGGGAGCACAGATACGCAGTATTTT. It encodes CASSGGSTDTQYF.

The CDR3, as DNA: TGTGCCAGCAGCTTAGGACTGGTGACAGATACGCAGTATTTT. This translates into CASSLGLVTDTQYF. The chain carries TRBV13 and TRBJ2-3, with D hard to call. The V gene's germline CDR1 is PRHDT and CDR2 FYEKMQ (reference sequence). Trimming left V 0 bases short and J 3 bases short, with 7 bases between. The CDR3 totals 14 residues. Full variable domain (rest looked up from reference TRBV13 and TRBJ2-3): AAGVIQSPRHLIKEKRETATLKCYPIPRHDTVYWYQQGPGQDPQFLISFYEKMQSDKGSIPDRFSAQQFSDYHSELNMSSLELGDSALYFCASSLGLVTDTQYFGPGTRLTVL.

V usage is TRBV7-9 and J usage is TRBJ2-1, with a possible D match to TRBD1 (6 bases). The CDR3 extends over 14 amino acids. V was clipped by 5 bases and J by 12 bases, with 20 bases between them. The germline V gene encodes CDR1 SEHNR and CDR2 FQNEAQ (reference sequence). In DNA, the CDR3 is TGTGCCAGCAGCAATCTTGACAGGTGGGCTAGGCAGTTCTTC. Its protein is CASSNLDRWARQFF.

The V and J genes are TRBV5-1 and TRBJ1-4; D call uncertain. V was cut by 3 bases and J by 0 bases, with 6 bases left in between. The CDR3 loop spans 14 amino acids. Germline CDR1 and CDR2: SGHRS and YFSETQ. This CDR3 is CASSSSTTNEKLFF. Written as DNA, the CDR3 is TGCGCCAGCAGCTCGAGCACAACTAATGAAAAACTGTTTTTT.

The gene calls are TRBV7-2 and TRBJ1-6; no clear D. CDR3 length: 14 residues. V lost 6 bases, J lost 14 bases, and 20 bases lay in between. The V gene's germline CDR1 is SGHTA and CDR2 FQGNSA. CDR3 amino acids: CASRESGRPSALHF. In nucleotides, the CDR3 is TGTGCCAGCAGAGAAAGCGGACGGCCCTCGGCCCTCCACTTT.

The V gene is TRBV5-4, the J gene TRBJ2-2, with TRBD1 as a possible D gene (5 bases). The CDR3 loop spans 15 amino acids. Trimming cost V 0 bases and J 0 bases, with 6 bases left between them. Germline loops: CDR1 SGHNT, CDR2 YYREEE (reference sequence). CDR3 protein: CASSLARANTGELFF. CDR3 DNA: TGTGCCAGCAGCTTGGCCAGGGCGAACACCGGGGAGCTGTTTTTT.

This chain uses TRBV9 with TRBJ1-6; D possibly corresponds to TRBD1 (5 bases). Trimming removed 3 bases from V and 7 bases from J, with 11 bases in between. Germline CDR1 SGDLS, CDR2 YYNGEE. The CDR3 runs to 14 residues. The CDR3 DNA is TGTGCCAGCAGCGCCGCGGGGGGAAATTCACCCCTCCACTTT. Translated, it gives CASSAAGGNSPLHF.